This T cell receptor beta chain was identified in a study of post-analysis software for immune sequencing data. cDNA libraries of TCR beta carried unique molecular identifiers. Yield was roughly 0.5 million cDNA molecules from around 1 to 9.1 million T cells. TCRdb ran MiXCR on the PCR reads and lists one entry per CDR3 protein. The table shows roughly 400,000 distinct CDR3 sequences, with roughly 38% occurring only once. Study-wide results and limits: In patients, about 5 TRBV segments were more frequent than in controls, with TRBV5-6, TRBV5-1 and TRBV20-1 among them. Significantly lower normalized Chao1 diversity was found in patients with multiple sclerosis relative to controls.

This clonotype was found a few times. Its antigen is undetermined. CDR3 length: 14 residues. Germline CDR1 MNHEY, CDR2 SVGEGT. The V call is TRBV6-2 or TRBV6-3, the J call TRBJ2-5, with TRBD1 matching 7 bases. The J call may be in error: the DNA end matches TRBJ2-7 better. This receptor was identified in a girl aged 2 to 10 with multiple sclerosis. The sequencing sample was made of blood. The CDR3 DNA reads TGTGCCAGCAACCATAACAGGGGTCCCTACGAGCAGTACTTC. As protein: CASNHNRGPYEQYF.